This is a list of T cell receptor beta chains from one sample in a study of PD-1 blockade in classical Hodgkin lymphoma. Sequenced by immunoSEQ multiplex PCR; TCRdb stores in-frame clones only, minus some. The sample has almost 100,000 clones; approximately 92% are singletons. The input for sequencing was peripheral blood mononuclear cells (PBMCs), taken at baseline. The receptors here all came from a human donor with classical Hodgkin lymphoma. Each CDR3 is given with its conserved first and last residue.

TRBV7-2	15	CASSVGQMAYNEQFF
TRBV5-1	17	CASSSQPRVPDSYGYTF
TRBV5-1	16	CASSLAPQGTNEKLFF
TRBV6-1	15	CASSAIRGRGAEAFF
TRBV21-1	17	CASSQNRKLAVNNEQFF
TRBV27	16	CASSFLTSGTENEQFF
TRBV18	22	CASSPAVGAGTSVLSSYNEQFF
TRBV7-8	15	CASSLVRGDLYEQYF
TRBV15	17	CATSRDRQVRGTDTQYF
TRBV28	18	CASSTIVQGRRINEKLFF
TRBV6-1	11	CASSGGATQYF
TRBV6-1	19	CASSVRHPSGQGPSGELFF
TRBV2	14	CASSDPGIGETQYF
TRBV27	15	CASKTAGDFTGELFF
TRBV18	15	CASSPLQGRNQPQHF
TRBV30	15	CAWSGAGGTTDTQYF
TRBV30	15	CAWKVGRAYQETQYF
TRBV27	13	CASKTREKETQYF
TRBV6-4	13	CASSDPKLNEQFF
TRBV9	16	CASSVAGEPFNQPQHF
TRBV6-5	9	CASSARLDF
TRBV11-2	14	CASSSGVRGYEQYF
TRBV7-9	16	CASSFLRDRLQNEQFF
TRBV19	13	CASRLQANYGYTF
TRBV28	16	CASSFRGYPSEKEQYF
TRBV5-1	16	CASYRGSLTAQETQYF
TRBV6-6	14	CASSYLGKQYEQYF
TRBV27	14	CASSYSRWAGPQHF
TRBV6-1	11	CAGLANYGYTF
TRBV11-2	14	CASRVGALNTEAFF
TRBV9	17	CASSAGTSGTSYNEQFF
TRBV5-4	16	CASSLYGTGLENEQFF
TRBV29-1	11	CSVCDPEEAFF
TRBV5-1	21	CASSLSGGPGQGARSSYEQYF
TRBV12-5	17	CASGFDRGYRSNNEQFF
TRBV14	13	CASSQEIQSEQYF
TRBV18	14	CASSPTGGDYGYTF
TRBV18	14	CASSPWDRAGELFF
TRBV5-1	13	CASSRGDKEKLFF
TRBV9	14	CASSPRTQNTEAFF
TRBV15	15	CATSRPTLGHNEAFF
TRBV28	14	CASSRQGTNYGYTF
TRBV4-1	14	CASTHSGGDNEQFF
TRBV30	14	CAWGLAGKINEQYF
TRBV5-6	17	CASNLDGAGTTNEKLFF
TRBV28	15	CASTTTGANTGELFF